The 27 T cell receptor beta chains reported below all come from one sample, sequenced in a study of T cell responses to AZD1222 COVID-19 vaccine (dated by TCRdb to the early 2020s). The sample's time point label, decoded: about 28 days (+/-7) after the second vaccine dose. The method was the immunoSEQ multiplex PCR assay. TCRdb provides this immuneACCESS table in a form limited to in-frame rearrangements. Some clones are lacking; in checked studies, under half of them reflect an unresolved V gene, and why the rest are absent is not known. Across this sample there are approximately 150,000 clones, with about 91% seen only once. Of the sample, roughly 0.98% falls within the top ten clones. The material sequenced was peripheral blood, taken 28 days after the second AZD1222 dose. The receptors derive from an adult who received the AZD1222 COVID-19 vaccine.

This clone has just one count. The junction differs from germline at one of its ends, possibly a read error. The J gene is TRBJ1-4, the V gene TRBV6-6, with 9 bases aligning to TRBD1. CDR1 and CDR2 (germline): MNHNY, SVGAGI (reference sequence). There are 15 residues in the CDR3. Written as DNA, the CDR3 is TGTGCCAGCAGTCACTCGGGACAGGGAGGTGAAAAACTGTTTTTT. This gives the protein CASSHSGQGGEKLFF.

This chain links TRBV20-1 with TRBJ2-7; D is unclear. Germline V CDR1 and CDR2: DFQATT, SNEGSKA (reference sequence). Trimming took 0 bases from V and 6 from J, leaving 6 bases between them. The CDR3 extends over 11 amino acids. This CDR3 reads CSARDSGEQYF. The CDR3 DNA reads TGCAGTGCTAGAGATTCCGGCGAGCAGTACTTC.

V usage is TRBV6-1 and J usage is TRBJ2-7; possibly TRBD2 for D (5 bases). The V gene's germline CDR1 is MNHNS and CDR2 SASEGT. The V and J ends lost 2 bases and 7 bases respectively, with 15 bases between them. The CDR3 contains 14 residues. The CDR3 protein is CASSESHVGVEQYF. The CDR3 region has the DNA TGTGCCAGCAGTGAAAGCCACGTGGGAGTTGAGCAGTACTTC.

J is TRBJ1-1 and V is TRBV6-5, with 7 bases identical to TRBD1. V shed 4 bases, J shed 5 bases, and the junction held 7 bases outside the gene matches. The CDR3 totals 14 residues. Looked up from germline, CDR1 is MNHEY and CDR2 is SVGAGI. The CDR3 nucleotides read TGTGCCAGCAGTTTTAACAGGGGAGGGACTGAAGCTTTCTTT. Translation: CASSFNRGGTEAFF.

The rearrangement uses TRBV18 and TRBJ1-1; weak D call: TRBD1 (5 bases). Germline CDR1 reads KGHSH; CDR2 reads LQKENI. Trimming removed 6 bases from V and 7 bases from J, with 9 bases in between. The CDR3 spans 11 residues. The CDR3 here is CASSRDSEAFF. The CDR3 nucleotides are TGTGCCAGCTCTCGAGACAGTGAAGCTTTCTTT.

The chain uses TRBV7-8 and TRBJ1-1; D not certain. V lost 2 bases to trimming and J lost 4 bases, with 2 bases between them. CDR1 is SGHVS, CDR2 FQNEAQ, per germline. The length of the CDR3 is 11 residues. The CDR3 region has the DNA TGTGCCAGCAGCTTAAGCACTGAAGCTTTCTTT. It specifies CASSLSTEAFF.

The chain joins TRBV5-6 to TRBJ2-3; possibly TRBD2 for D (6 bases). The V gene's germline CDR1 is SGHDT and CDR2 YYEEEE. The CDR3 is 15 amino acids. V gave up 0 bases and J gave up 4 bases, with 12 bases separating them. The CDR3 nucleotides read TGTGCCAGCAGCTTGGGCGGGGTCGAGTCAGATACGCAGTATTTT. Translation gives CASSLGGVESDTQYF.

This clone was recorded once. The chain has TRBV3-1 (or the pseudogene TRBV3-2) and TRBJ1-6; tentatively, D is TRBD1 (5 bases). V shed 3 bases and J shed 14 bases, with 14 bases lying between them. The V gene's germline CDR1 is LGHDT and CDR2 YNNKEL (reference sequence). There are 13 residues in the CDR3. CDR3 region: CASSHAGISTLHF. CDR3 bases: TGTGCCAGCAGCCATGCAGGGATTTCCACCCTCCACTTT.

The genes are TRBV7-9 and TRBJ1-1; 8 bases map to TRBD1. The germline gives CDR1 SEHNR, CDR2 FQNEAQ (reference sequence). CDR3 length: 14 residues. With V trimmed by 4 bases and J by 4 bases, 5 bases remained unmatched. In nucleotides, the CDR3 is TGTGCCAGCAGCTCGCAGGGGGCATTCACTGAAGCTTTCTTT. It yields the protein CASSSQGAFTEAFF.

The rearrangement uses TRBV5-1 and TRBJ1-5; 11 bases fit TRBD1. Looked up from germline, CDR1 is SGHRS and CDR2 is YFSETQ. J lost 8 bases, V lost 4 bases, and 8 bases had no gene match. CDR3 size: 15 residues. Here the CDR3 DNA reads TGCGCCAGCAGCCCAGGACAGGGGGCACCGGAGCCCCAGCATTTT. Its translation: CASSPGQGAPEPQHF.

A single count supports this clone. This chain joins TRBV29-1 and TRBJ2-7; perhaps TRBD1 as D (5 bases). The CDR3 extends over 12 amino acids. Germline CDR1 is SQVTM and CDR2 is ANQGSEA. V gave up 8 bases and J gave up 3 bases, with 14 bases separating them. The CDR3 DNA follows: TGCAGCACCCGAACAGACAGCTACGAGCAGTACTTC. Translating it yields CSTRTDSYEQYF.

The chain joins TRBV4-2 to TRBJ2-1, with TRBD2 identical over 12 bases. Per germline, CDR1 LGHNA and CDR2 YNFKEQ. The V segment lost 4 bases and the J segment 10 bases; nucleotides outside the gene matches: 8. The CDR3 runs 15 residues. The CDR3 DNA reads TGTGCCAGCAGCCCCGAACTAGCGGGGGGCCGGGAGCAGTTCTTC. It specifies CASSPELAGGREQFF.

This rearrangement joins TRBV15 to TRBJ1-2; D uncertain. The CDR3 spans 13 residues. Germline V gene lookup returns CDR1 LNHNV and CDR2 YYDKDF (reference sequence). Between the trimmed V and J ends, which lost 0 bases and 8 bases, there was a span of 10 bases. CDR3 nucleotides: TGTGCCACCAGCAGAGAAGGTTGGGAAGGCTACACCTTC. Its translation: CATSREGWEGYTF.

The chain recombines TRBV13 with TRBJ2-7; D ambiguous. The germline V gene encodes CDR1 PRHDT and CDR2 FYEKMQ (reference sequence). CDR3 length equals 12 residues. Trimming took 2 bases from V and 7 from J, leaving 9 bases between them. The DNA for the CDR3 is TGTGCCAGCAGCTTACAGAAGAAGGAGCAGTACTTC. Translation: CASSLQKKEQYF.

The chain is built from TRBV6-5 and TRBJ1-5; TRBD1 is a possible D gene (6 bases). Trimming shortened V by 5 bases and J by 3 bases, and 11 bases separated the two germline ends. This CDR3 has 14 amino acids. In germline, CDR1 is MNHEY, CDR2 SVGAGI. The DNA for the CDR3 is TGTGCCAGCAGTCAGGGGCAGTTCAATCAGCCCCAGCATTTT. This encodes CASSQGQFNQPQHF.

The rearrangement uses TRBV9 and TRBJ2-7; 8 nucleotides agree with TRBD2. Germline loops: CDR1 SGDLS, CDR2 YYNGEE. The CDR3 has 15 residues. Germline trimming cut 0 bases from V and 2 bases from J; bases unmatched to any gene: 4. The DNA for the CDR3 is TGTGCCAGCAGCGTAGGGACTAGCCAGCCCTACGAGCAGTACTTC. Its translation is CASSVGTSQPYEQYF. The whole variable domain, filled in from reference TRBV9 and TRBJ2-7, reads DSGVTQTPKHLITATGQRVTLRCSPRSGDLSVYWYQQSLDQGLQFLIQYYNGEERAKGNILERFSAQQFPDLHSELNLSSLELGDSALYFCASSVGTSQPYEQYFGPGTRLTVT.

The chain couples TRBV13 to TRBJ1-1; tentatively, D is TRBD1 (5 bases). This CDR3 region has 14 residues. The germline V gene has CDR1 PRHDT and CDR2 FYEKMQ (reference sequence). The germline V and J ends were trimmed by 3 bases and 1 base, with 9 bases remaining between them. CDR3 sequence: CASSFSTGNTEAFF. The CDR3 nucleotides read TGTGCCAGCAGCTTTAGCACAGGGAACACTGAAGCTTTCTTT.

V usage is TRBV7-8 and J usage is TRBJ1-1; the D is unclear. In germline, CDR1 is SGHVS, CDR2 FQNEAQ. Trimming stripped 2 bases from V and 2 bases from J, with 9 bases between. The CDR3 is 14 residues long. CDR3 bases: TGTGCCAGCAGCTTAAGGACTTTAAACACTGAAGCTTTCTTT. This codes for CASSLRTLNTEAFF.

This sequence joins TRBV18 and TRBJ1-5, with D possibly matching TRBD1 (6 bases). The CDR3 spans 15 residues. Trimming left V 3 bases short and J 4 bases short, with 13 bases between. Germline loops: CDR1 KGHSH, CDR2 LQKENI. The CDR3 nucleotides are TGTGCCAGCTCACCGTTCGACAGGCCAAATCAGCCCCAGCATTTT. It translates to CASSPFDRPNQPQHF. Full variable domain (missing parts from reference TRBV18 and TRBJ1-5): NAGVMQNPRHLVRRRGQEARLRCSPMKGHSHVYWYRQLPEEGLKFMVYLQKENIIDESGMPKERFSAEFPKEGPSILRIQQVVRGDSAAYFCASSPFDRPNQPQHFGDGTRLSIL.

The genes are TRBV19 and TRBJ1-6; TRBD1 matches 9 bases. The V gene's germline CDR1 is LNHDA and CDR2 SQIVND (reference sequence). V dropped 6 bases and J dropped 2; count of bases not matched to a gene: 11. The CDR3 covers 18 residues. DNA of the CDR3: TGTGCCAGTAGCTCGACAGGGGGAGGTGAGCCCTATAATTCACCCCTCCACTTT. Translation gives CASSSTGGGEPYNSPLHF.

The chain joins TRBV19 to TRBJ1-6; 8 nucleotides align to TRBD1. The germline V gene encodes CDR1 LNHDA and CDR2 SQIVND (reference sequence). The CDR3 length is 16 residues. V trimming: 6 bases; J trimming: 7 bases; junction bases outside the gene matches: 11. Written as DNA, the CDR3 is TGTGCCAGTAGATGGACAGGGTATATCAAGAATTCACCCCTCCACTTT. Its protein is CASRWTGYIKNSPLHF.

This chain uses TRBV6-1 with TRBJ2-7; 7 bases fit TRBD1. The V and J ends lost 3 bases and 2 bases, in that order; junction bases with no gene match: 7. Germline V gene sequence: CDR1 MNHNS, CDR2 SASEGT. The CDR3 totals 15 residues. CDR3 region: CASSDTGERTYEQYF. The DNA for the CDR3 is TGTGCCAGCAGTGATACAGGGGAGAGGACCTACGAGCAGTACTTC.

CDR3 loop: CASSRQVWTNYGYTF. In nucleotides, the CDR3 is TGTGCCAGCAGCCGACAGGTTTGGACTAACTATGGCTACACCTTC. The V and J genes are TRBV6-5 and TRBJ1-2; D perhaps matches TRBD1 (6 bases). Germline V gene data show CDR1 as MNHEY and CDR2 as SVGAGI. The V gene lost 6 bases and the J gene lost 0 bases, with 14 bases spanning the gap. The CDR3 spans 15 residues.

This chain connects TRBV4-1 to TRBJ2-7; maybe TRBD2 (6 bases). V lost 3 bases to trimming and J lost 3 bases, with 21 bases between them. The CDR3 length is 17 residues. Germline V gene lookup returns CDR1 MGHRA and CDR2 YSYEKL. The CDR3: CASSQRSTGTGVYEQYF. CDR3 DNA sequence: TGCGCCAGCAGCCAGAGATCTACCGGGACGGGAGTCTACGAGCAGTACTTC.

In DNA form, the CDR3 reads TGTGCCAGCAGACCTGGACAGGGGACCTACGAGCAGTACTTC. This encodes CASRPGQGTYEQYF. The rearrangement links TRBV11-2 to TRBJ2-7; 9 bases map to TRBD1. V dropped 6 bases and J dropped 2; count of bases not matched to a gene: 5. The germline CDR1 and CDR2 sequences are SGHAT and FQNNGV. The CDR3 has 14 residues.

This sequence joins TRBV6-6 and TRBJ1-1, with D uncertain. Trimming left V 7 bases short and J 4 bases short, with 16 bases between. This CDR3 has 14 amino acids. Germline lookup yields CDR1 MNHNY and CDR2 SVGAGI (reference sequence). The CDR3 DNA sequence: TGTGCCAGCAAGGTTTCCACCGGGTCCACTGAAGCTTTCTTT. This encodes CASKVSTGSTEAFF.

V and J are TRBV11-2 and TRBJ2-1; D gene unclear. The V end lost 0 bases, the J end lost 10 bases, and 13 bases lay between the germline ends. The CDR3 spans 14 residues. Germline V CDR1 and CDR2: SGHAT, FQNNGV. The CDR3 protein is CASSLEFTDAEQFF. CDR3 nucleotide sequence: TGTGCCAGCAGCTTAGAATTCACAGACGCAGAGCAGTTCTTC. The full variable domain, in which reference TRBV11-2 and TRBJ2-1 provide the parts outside the CDR3, is EAGVAQSPRYKIIEKRQSVAFWCNPISGHATLYWYQQILGQGPKLLIQFQNNGVVDDSQLPKDRFSAERLKGVDSTLKIQPAKLEDSAVYLCASSLEFTDAEQFFGPGTRLTVL.